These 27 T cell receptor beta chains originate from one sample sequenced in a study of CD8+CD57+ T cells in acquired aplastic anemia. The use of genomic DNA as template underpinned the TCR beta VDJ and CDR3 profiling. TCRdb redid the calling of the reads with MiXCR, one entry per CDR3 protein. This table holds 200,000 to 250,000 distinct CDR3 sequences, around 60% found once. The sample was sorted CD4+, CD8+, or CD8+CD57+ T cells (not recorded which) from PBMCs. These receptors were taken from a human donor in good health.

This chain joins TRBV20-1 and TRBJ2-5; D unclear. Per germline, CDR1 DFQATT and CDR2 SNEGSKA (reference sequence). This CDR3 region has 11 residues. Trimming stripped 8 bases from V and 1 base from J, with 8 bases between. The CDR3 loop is CSLGRQETQYF. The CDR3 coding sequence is TGCAGTCTGGGCCGCCAAGAGACCCAGTACTTC.

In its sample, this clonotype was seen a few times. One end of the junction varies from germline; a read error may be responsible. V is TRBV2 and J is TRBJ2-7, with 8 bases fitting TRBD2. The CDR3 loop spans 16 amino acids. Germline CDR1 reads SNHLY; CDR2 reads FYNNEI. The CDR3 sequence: CAISGGDSGNLYEQYF. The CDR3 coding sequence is TGTGCCATCAGTGGGGGGGATAGCGGGAACCTGTACGAGCAGTACTTC.

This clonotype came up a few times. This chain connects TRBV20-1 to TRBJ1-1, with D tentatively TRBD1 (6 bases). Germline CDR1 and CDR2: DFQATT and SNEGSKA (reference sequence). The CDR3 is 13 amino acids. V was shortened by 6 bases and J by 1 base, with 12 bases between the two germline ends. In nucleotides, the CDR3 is TGCAGTGCCGATACAGGGTCGAACACTGAAGCTTTCTTT. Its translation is CSADTGSNTEAFF.

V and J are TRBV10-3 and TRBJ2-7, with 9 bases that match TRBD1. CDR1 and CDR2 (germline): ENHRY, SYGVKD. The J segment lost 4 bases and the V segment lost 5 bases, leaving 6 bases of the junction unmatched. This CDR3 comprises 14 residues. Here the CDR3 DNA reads TGTGCCATCAGTTGGGACAGGGTGAATTACGAGCAGTACTTC. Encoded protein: CAISWDRVNYEQYF.

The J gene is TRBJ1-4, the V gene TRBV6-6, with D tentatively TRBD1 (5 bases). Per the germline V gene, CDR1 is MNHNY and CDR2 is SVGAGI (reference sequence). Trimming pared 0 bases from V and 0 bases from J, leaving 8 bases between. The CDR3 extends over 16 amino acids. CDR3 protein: CASSYSGRATNEKLFF. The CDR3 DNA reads TGTGCCAGCAGTTACTCGGGCAGGGCAACTAATGAAAAACTGTTTTTT.

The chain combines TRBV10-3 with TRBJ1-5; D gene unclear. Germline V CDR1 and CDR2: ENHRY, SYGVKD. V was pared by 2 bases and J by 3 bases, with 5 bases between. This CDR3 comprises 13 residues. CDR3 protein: CAISEGNNQPQHF. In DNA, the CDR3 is TGTGCCATCAGTGAGGGGAACAATCAGCCCCAGCATTTT.

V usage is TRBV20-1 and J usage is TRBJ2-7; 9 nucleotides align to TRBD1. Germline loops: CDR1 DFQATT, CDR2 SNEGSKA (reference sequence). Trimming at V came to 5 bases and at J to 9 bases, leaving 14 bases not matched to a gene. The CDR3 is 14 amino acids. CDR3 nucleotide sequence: TGCAGTGCTCCGCACCGCCAACAGGGGGCAAGGCAGTACTTC. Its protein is CSAPHRQQGARQYF.

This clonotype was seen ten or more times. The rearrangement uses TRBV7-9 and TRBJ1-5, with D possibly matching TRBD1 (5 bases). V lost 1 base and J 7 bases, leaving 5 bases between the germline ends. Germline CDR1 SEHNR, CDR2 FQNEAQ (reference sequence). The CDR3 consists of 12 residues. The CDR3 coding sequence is TGTGCCAGCAGCTTAGGGGGCCAGCCCCAGCATTTT. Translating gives CASSLGGQPQHF.

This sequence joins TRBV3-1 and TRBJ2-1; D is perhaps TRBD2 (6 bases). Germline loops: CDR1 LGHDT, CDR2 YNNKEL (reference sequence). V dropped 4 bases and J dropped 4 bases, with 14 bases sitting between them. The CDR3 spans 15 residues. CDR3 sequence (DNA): TGTGCCAGCAGCCTAACTCCGGGGGATTACAATGAGCAGTTCTTC. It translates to CASSLTPGDYNEQFF.

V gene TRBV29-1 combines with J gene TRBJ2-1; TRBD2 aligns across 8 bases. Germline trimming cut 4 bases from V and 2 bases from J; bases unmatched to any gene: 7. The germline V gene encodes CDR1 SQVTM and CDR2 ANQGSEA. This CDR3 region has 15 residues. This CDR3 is CSVVPSGPTYNEQFF. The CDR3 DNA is TGCAGCGTTGTTCCTAGCGGGCCGACCTACAATGAGCAGTTCTTC.

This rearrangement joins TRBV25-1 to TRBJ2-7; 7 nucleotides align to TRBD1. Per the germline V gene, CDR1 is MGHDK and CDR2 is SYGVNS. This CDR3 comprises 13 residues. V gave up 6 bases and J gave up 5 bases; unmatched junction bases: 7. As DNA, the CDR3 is TGTGCCAGCAGACGACAGGGTGTAGACGAGCAGTACTTC. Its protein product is CASRRQGVDEQYF.

CDR3 DNA sequence: TGTGCCAGTAGTATTGGGGACAGTATCCCTGAAGCTTTCTTT. Translation: CASSIGDSIPEAFF. This chain joins TRBV19 and TRBJ1-1; 7 bases align to TRBD1. Germline CDR1 reads LNHDA; CDR2 reads SQIVND (reference sequence). V was pared by 3 bases and J by 6 bases, with 7 bases of the junction left unmatched. The CDR3 is 14 amino acids.

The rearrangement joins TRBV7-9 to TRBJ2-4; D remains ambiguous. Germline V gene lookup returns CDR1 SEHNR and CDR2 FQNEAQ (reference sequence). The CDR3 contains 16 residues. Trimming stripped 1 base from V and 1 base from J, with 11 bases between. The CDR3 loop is CASSLVSSPAKNIQYF. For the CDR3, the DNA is TGTGCCAGCAGCTTAGTTTCCTCACCCGCCAAAAACATTCAGTACTTC.

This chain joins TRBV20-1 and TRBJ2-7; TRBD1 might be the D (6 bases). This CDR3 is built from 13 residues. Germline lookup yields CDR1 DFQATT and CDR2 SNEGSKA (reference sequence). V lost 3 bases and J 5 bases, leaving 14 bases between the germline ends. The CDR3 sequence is CSASRGIRNEQYF. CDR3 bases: TGCAGTGCTAGTAGGGGGATAAGAAACGAGCAGTACTTC.

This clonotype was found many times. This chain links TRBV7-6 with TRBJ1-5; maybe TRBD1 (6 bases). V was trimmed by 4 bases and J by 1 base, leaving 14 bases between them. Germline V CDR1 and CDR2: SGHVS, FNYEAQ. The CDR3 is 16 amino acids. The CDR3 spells CASSSETGFSNQPQHF. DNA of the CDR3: TGTGCCAGCAGCTCCGAAACAGGGTTCAGCAATCAGCCCCAGCATTTT.

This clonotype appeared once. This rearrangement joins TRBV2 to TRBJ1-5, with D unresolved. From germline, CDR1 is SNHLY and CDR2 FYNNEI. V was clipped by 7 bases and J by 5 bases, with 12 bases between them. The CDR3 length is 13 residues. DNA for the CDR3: TGTGCCAGCACCATGGAAGGAGATCAGCCCCAGCATTTT. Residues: CASTMEGDQPQHF.

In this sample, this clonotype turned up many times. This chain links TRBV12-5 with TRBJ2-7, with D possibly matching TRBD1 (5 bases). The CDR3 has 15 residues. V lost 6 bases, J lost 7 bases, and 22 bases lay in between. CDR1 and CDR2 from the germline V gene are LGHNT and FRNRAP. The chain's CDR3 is CASGPGQEMGVEQYF. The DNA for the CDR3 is TGTGCTAGTGGCCCAGGACAAGAAATGGGTGTGGAGCAGTACTTC.

In DNA, the CDR3 is TGTGCCAGCAGCTTAGCGTCAAGCGGCCTCTATGGCTACACCTTC. Its translation is CASSLASSGLYGYTF. The J gene is TRBJ1-2, the V gene TRBV7-2; D is unclear. V gave up 0 bases and J gave up 4 bases, with 12 bases separating them. CDR3 length: 15 residues. Germline CDR1 is SGHTA and CDR2 is FQGNSA.

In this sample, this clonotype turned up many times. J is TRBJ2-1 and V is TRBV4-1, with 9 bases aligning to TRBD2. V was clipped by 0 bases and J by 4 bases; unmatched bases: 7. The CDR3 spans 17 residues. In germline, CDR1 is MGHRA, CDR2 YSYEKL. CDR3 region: CASSQEWSGGIYNEQFF. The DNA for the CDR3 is TGCGCCAGCAGCCAAGAATGGAGCGGGGGGATATACAATGAGCAGTTCTTC.

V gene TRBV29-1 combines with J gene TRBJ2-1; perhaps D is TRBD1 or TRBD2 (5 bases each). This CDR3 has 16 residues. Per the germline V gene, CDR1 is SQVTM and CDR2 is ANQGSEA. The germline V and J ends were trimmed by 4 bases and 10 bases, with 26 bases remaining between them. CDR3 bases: TGCAGCGTTGTAGACACCATTGGGGGTATGGGACGGGAGCAGTTCTTC. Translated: CSVVDTIGGMGREQFF.

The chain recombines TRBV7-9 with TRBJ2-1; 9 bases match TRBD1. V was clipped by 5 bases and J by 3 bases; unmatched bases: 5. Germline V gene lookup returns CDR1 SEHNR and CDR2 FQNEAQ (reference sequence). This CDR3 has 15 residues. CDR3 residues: CASSVTGGFYNEQFF. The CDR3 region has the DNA TGTGCCAGCAGCGTGACAGGGGGGTTCTACAATGAGCAGTTCTTC.

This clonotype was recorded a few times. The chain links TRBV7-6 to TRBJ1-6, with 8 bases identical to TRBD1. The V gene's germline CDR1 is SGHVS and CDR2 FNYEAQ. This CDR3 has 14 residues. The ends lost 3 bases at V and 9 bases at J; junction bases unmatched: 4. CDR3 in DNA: TGTGCCAGCAGCTTCCAGGGGGCAGGTTCACCCCTCCACTTT. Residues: CASSFQGAGSPLHF.

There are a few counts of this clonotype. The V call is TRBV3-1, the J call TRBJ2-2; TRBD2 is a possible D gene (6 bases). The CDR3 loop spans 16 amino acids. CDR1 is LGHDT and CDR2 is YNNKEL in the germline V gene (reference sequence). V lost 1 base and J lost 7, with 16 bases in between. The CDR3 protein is CASSQVGTGIDGELFF. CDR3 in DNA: TGTGCCAGCAGCCAAGTGGGGACTGGGATTGACGGGGAGCTGTTTTTT.

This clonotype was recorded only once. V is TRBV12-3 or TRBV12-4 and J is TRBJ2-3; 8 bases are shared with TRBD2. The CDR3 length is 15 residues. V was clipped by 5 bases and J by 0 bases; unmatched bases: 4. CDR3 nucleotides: TGTGCCAGCAGTCCGGGGACTAGTAGCACAGATACGCAGTATTTT. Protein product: CASSPGTSSTDTQYF.

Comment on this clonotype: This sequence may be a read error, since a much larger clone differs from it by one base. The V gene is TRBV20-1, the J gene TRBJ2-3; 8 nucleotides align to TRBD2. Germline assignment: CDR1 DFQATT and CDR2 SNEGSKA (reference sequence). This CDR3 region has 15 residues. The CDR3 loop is CGARAQREFPDTQYF. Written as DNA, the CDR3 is TGCGGTGCTAGAGCCCAGCGGGAGTTTCCAGATACGCAGTATTTT.

CDR3 sequence reads: CASEVRQGFSPLHF. CDR3 DNA sequence: TGTGCCAGTGAGGTCCGACAGGGGTTTTCACCCCTCCACTTT. The chain is built from TRBV19 and TRBJ1-6, with TRBD1 matching 8 bases. V lost 8 bases, J lost 9 bases, and 9 bases stayed unmatched. This CDR3 has 14 residues. In germline, CDR1 is LNHDA, CDR2 SQIVND (reference sequence).

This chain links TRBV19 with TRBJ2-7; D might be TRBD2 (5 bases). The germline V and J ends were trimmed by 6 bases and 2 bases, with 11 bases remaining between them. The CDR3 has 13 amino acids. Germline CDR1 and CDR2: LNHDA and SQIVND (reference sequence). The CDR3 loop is CASSYAGPYEQYF. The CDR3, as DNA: TGTGCCAGTAGCTATGCGGGTCCCTACGAGCAGTACTTC.